The source of this TCR beta chain is a study of vaccination effects on CD4 cells after COVID-19 (dated by TCRdb to between 2021 and 2022). As for the study more broadly: Two doses of either the BNT162b2 or the mRNA-1273 mRNA SARS-CoV-2 vaccine were administered to participants. SARS-CoV-2 spike-specific CD4+ TCR repertoires were compared before and after mRNA vaccination in COVID-19 convalescent patients and in infection-naive vaccine recipients. Altogether, around eleven COVID-19 convalescent patients and a few SARS-CoV-2-naive healthy vaccine recipients made up the full study. In the study, cultures from other donors were sequenced using the Oncomine TCR Beta short-read assay on an Illumina iSeq 100.

General study outcomes and caveats: Among healthy vaccine recipients, nearly all vaccine-induced clones were SARS-CoV-2 mono-reactive, and just 1 of 255 was cross-reactive with common cold coronaviruses. Clones induced by infection and clones induced by vaccination both contracted markedly at late timepoints after vaccination, which fits with T cell responses waning over time. The study was limited by a small number of convalescent patients and lacked early post-infection timepoints.

The protocol used for the library was the immunoSEQ multiplex PCR assay. DNA from the cultured, isolated CD4+ T cells was subjected to TCR beta CDR3 sequencing. On the authors' methods: Non-productive TCR sequences were removed and reads were trimmed to the CDR3 region, keeping CDR3s of at least 7 amino acids. The MANAFEST web app was used to pick out antigen-specific clonotypes by comparing their expansion in peptide wells with that in reference cultures. To be called positive, a clone needed expansion at FDR<0.05 compared with the reference and with all other wells, an odds ratio greater than 5, and a frequency greater than 0.1% in two replicate wells. A clonotype was called cross-reactive if it was significantly expanded both in SARS-CoV-2 spike wells and in at least one common cold coronavirus spike condition. Using the stringdist R package, CDR3 similarity was measured by Levenshtein distance, and unrooted trees were constructed with ape in R 3.6.1. This is the immuneACCESS table as TCRdb keeps it, with only in-frame sequences that have V and J called. A part of the clones is gone; compared with another copy, unresolved V genes explain less than half, and the rest is unexplained. From that table come the V and J calls and clone size; the DNA was used to work out D and trimming. Here the sample has more than 20,000 clones; around 76% occur a single time. The biggest ten clones account for roughly a tenth of the sample.

In the ViraFEST assay, PBMC were stimulated with viral peptide pools, and TCR sequencing was then used to find antigen-specific CD4+ T cell clonotypes based on their expansion. After around 11 days of culture, CD4+ T cells were isolated with the EasySep CD4+ T cell isolation kit. None of the healthy vaccine recipients had a prior SARS-CoV-2 infection, which was confirmed by nucleocapsid antibody tests that came back negative both before and after vaccination. Roughly 1.9 million PBMC per well were cultured with about 9.6 ug/ml peptides in IMDM containing about 5% human AB serum, about 9 IU/ml IL-2 and gentamicin. On days 3 and 7, half of the culture medium was replaced with fresh IL-2-containing medium. Unless noted otherwise, every peptide stimulation condition was grown in triplicate wells. PBMC were separated from whole blood using Ficoll-Paque Plus gradient centrifugation and were then either cryopreserved at -140C or used fresh. Overlapping peptide pools spanned the spike proteins of SARS-CoV-2 and the common cold coronaviruses HCoV-NL63, HCoV-OC43 and HCoV-229E. Genomic DNA was extracted from cultured CD4+ T cells with the QIAamp micro DNA kit.

With respect to this clone: Its specific antigen is unknown. Per-base qualities were not stored, and no clone one base away is much larger.

The CDR1 and CDR2 encoded by the germline V gene (reference sequence) are LNHDA and SQIVND. After removal of 2 bases from V and 8 bases from J, the junction retains 8 bases not matched to a gene. The CDR3 runs 15 amino acids, cysteine and phenylalanine included. The DNA shown is the 45-base CDR3, in frame from base 1. This specimen consisted of CD4+ T cells from PBMCs cultured with HCoV-NL63 spike peptides, obtained before COVID-19 vaccination. This specimen's cell subset or site label, interpreted: HCoV-NL63 spike overlapping peptide pool stimulation. The TCR comes from a human donor who received a COVID-19 vaccine. Recombination connected TRBV19 to TRBJ2-1; the central 8 bases match TRBD1. The DNA reads as follows: TGTGCCAGTAGTATATTTGGACAGGGTTATGATGAGCAGTTCTTC. This encodes CASSIFGQGYDEQFF.